The 7 T cell receptor beta chains below were found in one sample sequenced in a study of shared clonotypes between healthy human individuals. Repertoires were generated with immunoSEQ multiplex PCR, while TCRdb's copy carries only in-frame clones and drops some. The table shows around 1.1 million clones, with 75% to 85% occurring only once. The sequencing input was memory CD4+ T cells from PBMCs. The subset: CD45RA-negative fraction. Receptor source: a man in his late teens or twenties in good health. Some clones in this sample may be carry-over from other donors' samples.

The CDR3 bases are TGCAGCGGTATAATAGCGGGAGCCCGCACAGATACGCAGTATTTT. Protein: CSGIIAGARTDTQYF. The chain recombines TRBV29-1 with TRBJ2-3; 9 nucleotides agree with TRBD2. Germline CDR1 is SQVTM and CDR2 is ANQGSEA. This CDR3 has 15 residues. V lost 7 bases to trimming and J lost 1 base; unmatched junction nucleotides: 9.

The chain couples TRBV27 to TRBJ1-5; tentatively, D is TRBD1 (5 bases). Trimming took off 5 bases at V and 5 bases at J, with 19 bases between the two ends. The length of the CDR3 is 16 residues. The germline V gene encodes CDR1 MNHEY and CDR2 SMNVEV (reference sequence). The CDR3 coding sequence is TGTGCCAGCAGTCTAATAAGCAGCAGGGTTGATCAGCCCCAGCATTTT. This gives the protein CASSLISSRVDQPQHF.

This clone has a count of ten or more. The J gene is TRBJ1-5, the V gene TRBV5-1, with 9 bases matching TRBD1. Trimming took 4 bases from V and 6 from J; bases not matched to a gene: 5. This CDR3 comprises 14 residues. Germline-derived CDR1 and CDR2 are SGHRS and YFSETQ. This chain's CDR3 is CASSPGTGSQPQHF. Here the CDR3 DNA reads TGCGCCAGCAGCCCAGGGACAGGGAGTCAGCCCCAGCATTTT. Variable domain in full (rest from reference TRBV5-1 and TRBJ1-5): KAGVTQTPRYLIKTRGQQVTLSCSPISGHRSVSWYQQTPGQGLQFLFEYFSETQRNKGNFPGRFSGRQFSNSRSEMNVSTLELGDSALYLCASSPGTGSQPQHFGDGTRLSIL.

This chain uses TRBV4-3 with TRBJ1-1, with D unclear. V was clipped by 4 bases and J by 0 bases, with 24 bases between them. The CDR3 sequence is 19 residues long. CDR1 and CDR2 from the germline V gene are LGHNA and YSLEER. CDR3 DNA: TGCGCCAGCAGCCTCAGAGCCCTTCCGGGAATTTTTATGAACACTGAAGCTTTCTTT. The encoded protein is CASSLRALPGIFMNTEAFF.

V gene TRBV4-1 combines with J gene TRBJ1-1; D not resolved. CDR3 length equals 17 residues. Germline V lookup: CDR1 MGHRA, CDR2 YSYEKL. V was cut by 3 bases and J by 9 bases, with 26 bases left in between. CDR3 nucleotides: TGCGCCAGCAGCCATCCCAGCGCAGGACGAAGGCGGGCCCAAGCTTTCTTT. Translating it yields CASSHPSAGRRRAQAFF.

On this clone itself: This may be a read error, as it is one base from a much larger clone. The rearrangement uses TRBV7-9 and TRBJ1-1; perhaps TRBD1 as D (6 bases). Germline assignment: CDR1 SEHNR and CDR2 FQNEAQ (reference sequence). The ends were cut back, 5 bases at V and 4 bases at J, with 17 bases in the middle. The CDR3 covers 15 residues. Here the CDR3 reads CASSPRGQASTEAFF. The CDR3 DNA follows: TGTGCCAGCAGCCCCAGGGGTCAGGCGAGCACTGAAGCTTTCTTT.

CDR3 in amino acids: CASSEGPTRGYTF. Written as DNA, the CDR3 is TGTGCCAGCAGTGAAGGCCCCACGAGGGGCTACACCTTC. The rearrangement joins TRBV6-1 to TRBJ1-2; the D is unclear. The germline CDR1 and CDR2 sequences are MNHNS and SASEGT. The V gene lost 1 base and the J gene lost 8 bases, with 11 bases spanning the gap. CDR3 size: 13 residues.